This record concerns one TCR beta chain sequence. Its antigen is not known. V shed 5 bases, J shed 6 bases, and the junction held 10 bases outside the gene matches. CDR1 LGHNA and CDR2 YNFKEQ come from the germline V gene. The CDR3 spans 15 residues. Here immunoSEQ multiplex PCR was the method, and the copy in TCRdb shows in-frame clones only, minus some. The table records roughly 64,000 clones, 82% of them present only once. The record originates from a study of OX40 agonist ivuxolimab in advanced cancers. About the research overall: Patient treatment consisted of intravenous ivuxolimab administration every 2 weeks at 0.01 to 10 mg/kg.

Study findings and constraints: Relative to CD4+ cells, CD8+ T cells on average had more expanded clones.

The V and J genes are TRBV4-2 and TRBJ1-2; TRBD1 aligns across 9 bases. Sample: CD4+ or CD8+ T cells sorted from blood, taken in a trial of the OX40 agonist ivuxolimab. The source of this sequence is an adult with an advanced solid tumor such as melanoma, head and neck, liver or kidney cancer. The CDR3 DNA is TGTGCCAGCAGCAGTGGACAGGGGATATCCCATGGCTACACCTTC. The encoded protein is CASSSGQGISHGYTF.